Listed here are 10 T cell receptor beta chains from one sample, sequenced in a study of blood T cell repertoires in COVID-19. Assay: immunoSEQ multiplex PCR; the TCRdb copy retains only in-frame clones and omits some. The sample holds about 75,000 clones, 84% seen once. The specimen sequenced was peripheral blood. Receptor source: a woman aged 45-59 years with acute or convalescent COVID-19.

This chain links TRBV6-2 or TRBV6-3 with TRBJ1-1, with D unresolved. CDR1 is MNHEY and CDR2 is SVGEGT in the germline V gene. Trimming took 4 bases from V and 0 from J, leaving 3 bases between them. The CDR3 is 12 residues long. CDR3 coding DNA: TGTGCCAGCAGTTCCGTGAACACTGAAGCTTTCTTT. The encoded protein is CASSSVNTEAFF.

The chain couples TRBV29-1 to TRBJ2-2; TRBD2 might be the D (5 bases). The CDR3 extends over 13 amino acids. Between the trimmed V and J ends, which lost 3 bases and 4 bases, there was a span of 9 bases. In germline, CDR1 is SQVTM, CDR2 ANQGSEA. CDR3 residues: CSVDLASTGELFF. In nucleotides, the CDR3 is TGCAGCGTTGACCTAGCAAGCACCGGGGAGCTGTTTTTT.

This sequence joins TRBV11-2 and TRBJ1-3; D is ambiguous. This CDR3 region has 16 residues. V dropped 8 bases and J dropped 0 bases, with 17 bases sitting between them. CDR1 is SGHAT, CDR2 FQNNGV, per germline. The CDR3 sequence is CASVYGVANSGNTIYF. The CDR3 DNA sequence: TGTGCCAGCGTTTACGGGGTTGCGAACTCTGGAAACACCATATATTTT.

This clone was seen only once. This chain connects TRBV24-1 to TRBJ2-3; no clear D. Germline-derived CDR1 and CDR2 are KGHDR and SFDVKD. The CDR3 consists of 16 residues. The ends were cut back, 9 bases at V and 5 bases at J, with 23 bases in the middle. CDR3 residues: CATLGPVSPVGDTQYF. The CDR3 bases are TGTGCCACCCTTGGCCCCGTAAGTCCCGTTGGAGATACGCAGTATTTT.

This sequence joins TRBV4-1 and TRBJ2-2; 7 nucleotides align to TRBD1. With V trimmed by 6 bases and J by 7 bases, 8 bases remained unmatched. The CDR3 extends over 14 amino acids. Germline V gene lookup returns CDR1 MGHRA and CDR2 YSYEKL. CDR3 loop: CASRQTGARGELFF. The CDR3 nucleotides are TGCGCCAGCAGACAAACAGGGGCGCGCGGGGAGCTGTTTTTT.

Note on this clone: The junction differs from germline at one of its ends, possibly a read error. The chain has TRBV7-2 and TRBJ2-7, with a tentative D call TRBD1 (6 bases). Germline lookup yields CDR1 SGHTA and CDR2 FQGNSA. The CDR3 extends over 13 amino acids. The CDR3 here is CASRLTGTPEQYF. The CDR3 DNA reads as TGTGCCAGCCGCTTGACAGGCACCCCCGAGCAGTACTTC.

A few counts support this clone. The chain links TRBV7-8 to TRBJ2-7, with D possibly matching TRBD2 (6 bases). Germline loops: CDR1 SGHVS, CDR2 FQNEAQ. The V end lost 5 bases, the J end lost 2 bases, and 13 bases lay between the germline ends. The CDR3 spans 14 residues. CDR3 in amino acids: CASSLDYGTYEQYF. In nucleotides, the CDR3 is TGTGCCAGCAGCCTGGACTATGGTACCTACGAGCAGTACTTC. Filled out from reference TRBV7-8 and TRBJ2-7, the complete variable domain reads GAGVSQSPRYKVAKRGQDVALRCDPISGHVSLFWYQQALGQGPEFLTYFQNEAQLDKSGLPSDRFFAERPEGSVSTLKIQRTQQEDSAVYLCASSLDYGTYEQYFGPGTRLTVT.

The V call is TRBV5-4, the J call TRBJ2-7; the D gene is possibly TRBD1 (6 bases). Germline V gives CDR1 SGHNT, CDR2 YYREEE (reference sequence). The CDR3 runs to 14 residues. V was cut by 2 bases and J by 6 bases, with 15 bases left in between. This CDR3 is CASSFNRDSSEQYF. The CDR3 DNA sequence: TGTGCCAGCAGCTTTAACAGGGATTCGAGCGAGCAGTACTTC. The variable domain in full, completed from reference TRBV5-4 and TRBJ2-7, reads ETGVTQSPTHLIKTRGQQVTLRCSSQSGHNTVSWYQQALGQGPQFIFQYYREEENGRGNFPPRFSGLQFPNYSSELNVNALELDDSALYLCASSFNRDSSEQYFGPGTRLTVT.

The gene calls are TRBV5-6 and TRBJ2-1, with 9 positions matching TRBD2. Losses at the gene ends were 3 bases for V and 7 bases for J; bases not matched to a gene: 14. The CDR3 is made up of 17 amino acids. Germline CDR1 SGHDT, CDR2 YYEEEE. The CDR3: CASSYVARLAAGNEQFF. The CDR3 nucleotides read TGTGCCAGCAGCTACGTTGCACGACTAGCGGCCGGGAATGAGCAGTTCTTC.

This clone was recorded only once. The chain uses TRBV15 and TRBJ2-3; TRBD1 aligns across 9 bases. The CDR3 is made up of 16 amino acids. The V gene's germline CDR1 is LNHNV and CDR2 YYDKDF (reference sequence). With V trimmed by 3 bases and J by 2 bases, 6 bases remained unmatched. The chain's CDR3 is CATSRWTGDFTDTQYF. CDR3 sequence (DNA): TGTGCCACCAGCAGGTGGACAGGGGATTTCACAGATACGCAGTATTTT.